The 26 T cell receptor beta chains in this list originate from one sample, sequenced in a study of T cell repertoires in cytomegalovirus infection. TCRdb used MiXCR to reprocess the reads, holding one entry per CDR3 protein. The sample holds 250,000 to 300,000 distinct CDR3 sequences, roughly 23% seen once. Material for sequencing was PBMCs. These receptors originate from a human donor in good health (CMV status not recorded). Some clones in this sample may be carry-over from other donors' samples.

The CDR3 loop reads CVSSWDRTYNEQFF. As DNA, the CDR3 is TGTGTATCGTCGTGGGACCGTACCTACAATGAGCAGTTCTTC. This chain uses TRBV28 with TRBJ2-1; D might be TRBD1 or TRBD2, each matching 5 bases. Germline V gene data show CDR1 as MDHEN and CDR2 as SYDVKM. CDR3 length: 14 residues. Full variable domain (remainder filled in from reference TRBV28 and TRBJ2-1): DVKVTQSSRYLVKRTGEKVFLECVQDMDHENMFWYRQDPGLGLRLIYFSYDVKMKEKGDIPEGYSVSREKKERFSLILESASTNQTSMYLCVSSWDRTYNEQFFGPGTRLTVL.

The chain has TRBV11-2 and TRBJ1-2; 11 bases fit TRBD1. The CDR3 length is 19 residues. The trim removed 3 bases at V and 4 bases at J, leaving 16 bases unmatched. Germline CDR1 SGHAT, CDR2 FQNNGV. The DNA for the CDR3 is TGTGCCAGCAGCTTCCGACCGGCCGGGACAGGGGGATCGGTCTATGGCTACACCTTC. It encodes CASSFRPAGTGGSVYGYTF.

The chain uses TRBV7-2 and TRBJ2-6; no firm D call. Germline values: CDR1 SGHTA, CDR2 FQGNSA. The CDR3 covers 16 residues. V was trimmed by 4 bases and J by 0 bases, leaving 10 bases between them. Here the CDR3 reads CASSSGWASGANVLTF. DNA for the CDR3: TGTGCCAGCAGCTCTGGGTGGGCCTCTGGGGCCAACGTCCTGACTTTC.

The chain recombines TRBV7-2 with TRBJ1-2; a weak D match, TRBD1 (5 bases). This CDR3 is built from 15 residues. CDR1 and CDR2 (germline): SGHTA, FQGNSA. V was cut by 3 bases and J by 0 bases, with 11 bases left in between. CDR3 in DNA: TGTGCCAGCAGCTTCGTAGGGGCAGCTAACTATGGCTACACCTTC. Translation: CASSFVGAANYGYTF.

The V gene is TRBV20-1, the J gene TRBJ1-3; D gene uncertain. This CDR3 has 14 amino acids. Between the trimmed V and J ends, which lost 2 bases and 0 bases, there was a span of 8 bases. In germline, CDR1 is DFQATT, CDR2 SNEGSKA (reference sequence). This chain's CDR3 is CSARLPNSGNTIYF. For the CDR3, the DNA is TGCAGTGCTAGACTTCCCAACTCTGGAAACACCATATATTTT.

This sequence joins TRBV6-1 and TRBJ2-1; D is possibly TRBD1 (5 bases). Trimming left V 6 bases short and J 0 bases short, with 9 bases between. Germline V gives CDR1 MNHNS, CDR2 SASEGT. There are 14 residues in the CDR3. Written as DNA, the CDR3 is TGTGCCAGCAGCGTAGGGGTCTCCTACAATGAGCAGTTCTTC. Translated, it gives CASSVGVSYNEQFF.

This rearrangement joins TRBV20-1 to TRBJ2-3, with TRBD2 as a possible D gene (5 bases). Trimming left V 3 bases short and J 4 bases short, with 17 bases between. Germline V gives CDR1 DFQATT, CDR2 SNEGSKA (reference sequence). The CDR3 is 15 residues long. The CDR3 region has the DNA TGCAGTGCTAGGAAGGGAGAACCGGGGTCAGATACGCAGTATTTT. Translation gives CSARKGEPGSDTQYF.

In its sample, this clonotype was seen many times. The chain combines TRBV28 with TRBJ2-7, with D hard to call. The V gene lost 3 bases and the J gene lost 7 bases, with 7 bases spanning the gap. The germline CDR1 and CDR2 sequences are MDHEN and SYDVKM. The CDR3 sequence is 11 residues long. The CDR3 DNA is TGTGCCAGCAGTTTGAGCCGGGAGCAGTACTTC. Residues: CASSLSREQYF.

This clonotype was recorded at least ten times. The genes are TRBV7-9 and TRBJ1-5; perhaps TRBD1 as D (5 bases). This CDR3 has 14 residues. From germline, CDR1 is SEHNR and CDR2 FQNEAQ (reference sequence). Trimming stripped 5 bases from V and 3 bases from J, with 11 bases between. CDR3 nucleotide sequence: TGTGCCAGCAGCCCGGACACCTACAATCAGCCCCAGCATTTT. Translated, it gives CASSPDTYNQPQHF.

The chain joins TRBV6-2 or TRBV6-3 to TRBJ1-5, with 8 bases that match TRBD1. This CDR3 contains 16 residues. The germline CDR1 and CDR2 sequences are MNHEY and SVGEGT. V lost 4 bases, J lost 6 bases, and 11 bases stayed unmatched. For the CDR3, the DNA is TGTGCCAGCAGTTTAATATCAGGGGGCGCGTCTCAGCCCCAGCATTTT. This translates into CASSLISGGASQPQHF.

This sequence joins TRBV10-3 and TRBJ1-1, with D perhaps matching TRBD1 (6 bases). Germline CDR1 and CDR2: ENHRY and SYGVKD. This CDR3 comprises 14 residues. V was cut by 3 bases and J by 2 bases, with 10 bases left in between. This CDR3 is CAISEPGVNTEAFF. The CDR3 DNA reads as TGTGCCATCAGTGAACCAGGGGTTAACACTGAAGCTTTCTTT.

J is TRBJ1-1 and V is TRBV5-1; D unclear. V was cut by 3 bases and J by 1 base, with 7 bases left in between. CDR3 length: 13 residues. CDR1 is SGHRS and CDR2 is YFSETQ in the germline V gene. The CDR3 bases are TGCGCCAGCAGCTCCATGGAGAACACTGAAGCTTTCTTT. This translates into CASSSMENTEAFF.

The gene calls are TRBV20-1 and TRBJ2-7; no clear D gene. This CDR3 is built from 15 residues. V dropped 0 bases and J dropped 5 bases, with 17 bases sitting between them. The germline gives CDR1 DFQATT, CDR2 SNEGSKA (reference sequence). CDR3 in amino acids: CSARDLSVRFDEQYF. CDR3 nucleotide sequence: TGCAGTGCTAGAGATTTGTCTGTGCGTTTCGACGAGCAGTACTTC.

V gene TRBV5-4 combines with J gene TRBJ2-2; 8 positions agree with TRBD2. CDR3 length: 16 amino acids. Germline V lookup: CDR1 SGHNT, CDR2 YYREEE (reference sequence). J gave up 5 bases and V 4 bases, and 10 bases lay outside the gene matches. The CDR3 coding sequence is TGTGCCAGCAGCACAGGACTAAGCGGGAGAACCGGGGAGCTGTTTTTT. It yields the protein CASSTGLSGRTGELFF. Full variable domain (rest looked up from reference TRBV5-4 and TRBJ2-2): ETGVTQSPTHLIKTRGQQVTLRCSSQSGHNTVSWYQQALGQGPQFIFQYYREEENGRGNFPPRFSGLQFPNYSSELNVNALELDDSALYLCASSTGLSGRTGELFFGEGSRLTVL.

The rearrangement joins TRBV28 to TRBJ1-1; no firm D call. V lost 4 bases to trimming and J lost 11 bases, with 14 bases between them. Germline V CDR1 and CDR2: MDHEN, SYDVKM. This CDR3 contains 12 residues. DNA for the CDR3: TGTGCCAGCAGTTCAGCCGGCCTCGGGGCTTTCTTT. Its protein product is CASSSAGLGAFF.

The table lists this clonotype with many counts. This chain uses TRBV12-3 or TRBV12-4 with TRBJ1-5, with a possible D match to TRBD1 (5 bases). V lost 3 bases and J 6 bases, leaving 9 bases between the germline ends. The CDR3 sequence is 13 residues long. In DNA, the CDR3 is TGTGCCAGCAGTTTGATGACAGCTCAGCCCCAGCATTTT. Translating it yields CASSLMTAQPQHF.

This clonotype was detected a few times. The J gene is TRBJ1-2, the V gene TRBV6-2 or TRBV6-3; no definite D call. The germline V gene encodes CDR1 MNHEY and CDR2 SVGEGT. This CDR3 contains 14 residues. Trimming shortened V by 5 bases and J by 5 bases, and 15 bases separated the two germline ends. The CDR3 nucleotides read TGTGCCAGCAGTGGATCGCGGACGGAATATGGCTACACCTTC. Translated: CASSGSRTEYGYTF.

This clonotype showed up just a few times. V and J are TRBV6-4 and TRBJ2-3, with 7 positions matching TRBD1. With 2 bases clipped from V and 1 base from J, the junction kept 3 bases outside the gene matches. The CDR3 covers 15 residues. From germline, CDR1 is MRHNA and CDR2 SNTAGT. The CDR3, as DNA: TGTGCCAGCAGTGACAGGGGGCGCGGCACAGATACGCAGTATTTT. Its translation is CASSDRGRGTDTQYF.

This clonotype was observed a handful of times. This rearrangement joins TRBV7-2 to TRBJ1-2; 8 bases line up with TRBD1. This CDR3 contains 13 residues. Germline CDR1 and CDR2: SGHTA and FQGNSA. Trimming removed 5 bases from V and 7 bases from J; junction bases left unmatched: 6. The DNA of the CDR3 is TGTGCCAGCAGCGGGGACAGGATAGGTGGCTACACCTTC. Its protein is CASSGDRIGGYTF.

This clonotype appeared many times. The chain combines TRBV7-9 with TRBJ2-1; D uncertain. In germline, CDR1 is SEHNR, CDR2 FQNEAQ (reference sequence). CDR3 size: 12 residues. V lost 6 bases, J lost 7 bases, and 10 bases lay in between. CDR3 region: CASRTARNEQFF. The DNA for the CDR3 is TGTGCCAGCAGGACTGCTAGGAATGAGCAGTTCTTC.

This clonotype showed up many times. This rearrangement joins TRBV28 to TRBJ1-1; tentatively, D is TRBD1 (6 bases). The V and J ends lost 3 bases and 4 bases respectively, with 12 bases between them. The germline V gene has CDR1 MDHEN and CDR2 SYDVKM. This CDR3 is 14 amino acids long. CDR3 nucleotides: TGTGCCAGCAGTTTCCTTCCACAGGGCACTGAAGCTTTCTTT. It is translated as CASSFLPQGTEAFF.

The sample holds a few counts of this clonotype. The chain couples TRBV4-1 to TRBJ2-3; tentative D call: TRBD2 (5 bases). Germline V gene sequence: CDR1 MGHRA, CDR2 YSYEKL. This CDR3 is built from 13 residues. V gave up 1 base and J gave up 9 bases, with 11 bases separating them. The chain's CDR3 is CASSQVVDSTQYF. CDR3 nucleotide sequence: TGCGCCAGCAGCCAAGTGGTGGACTCGACGCAGTATTTT.

The chain combines TRBV7-8 with TRBJ1-1, with D unresolved. The CDR3 has 11 residues. The V and J ends lost 2 bases and 8 bases respectively, with 6 bases between them. The V gene's germline CDR1 is SGHVS and CDR2 FQNEAQ. The DNA of the CDR3 is TGTGCCAGCAGCTTAAAGTTAGAAGCTTTCTTT. This codes for CASSLKLEAFF. The full variable domain, completed using reference TRBV7-8 and TRBJ1-1, is GAGVSQSPRYKVAKRGQDVALRCDPISGHVSLFWYQQALGQGPEFLTYFQNEAQLDKSGLPSDRFFAERPEGSVSTLKIQRTQQEDSAVYLCASSLKLEAFFGQGTRLTVV.

This rearrangement joins TRBV15 to TRBJ1-4; tentative D call: TRBD1 (6 bases). Trimming removed 5 bases from V and 0 bases from J, with 7 bases in between. CDR1 and CDR2 (germline): LNHNV, YYDKDF (reference sequence). The CDR3 runs to 14 residues. The CDR3 nucleotides read TGTGCCACCAGCCGGGACACAACTAATGAAAAACTGTTTTTT. It encodes CATSRDTTNEKLFF.

The chain has TRBV12-3 or TRBV12-4 and TRBJ1-5; D may be TRBD1 (5 bases). The CDR3 consists of 14 residues. The V and J ends lost 7 bases and 4 bases respectively, with 14 bases between them. Here the CDR3 DNA reads TGTGCCAGCATCCAGGGACGATCTAATCAGCCCCAGCATTTT. It is translated as CASIQGRSNQPQHF.

This clonotype appeared many times. The gene calls are TRBV7-2 and TRBJ1-1; TRBD1 agrees at 8 bases. After removal of 5 bases from V and 5 bases from J, the junction contained 10 bases not matched to a gene. The CDR3 spans 15 residues. Looked up from germline, CDR1 is SGHTA and CDR2 is FQGNSA. This CDR3 is CASSSGQGIGTEAFF. The CDR3, as DNA: TGTGCCAGCAGCAGCGGACAGGGAATTGGGACTGAAGCTTTCTTT.